This T cell receptor (beta chain) was sequenced for a study of T cell repertoires in cytomegalovirus infection. Turning to the study itself: Both a matching HLA type and CMV infection were indicated by public TCR beta signatures.

Remarks on this clonotype: Antigen: not known.

TCRdb re-called the reads with MiXCR, one entry per CDR3 protein. The sample has approximately 100,000 distinct CDR3 sequences; about 25% are singletons. This CDR3 contains 14 residues. Germline V gene lookup returns CDR1 SQVTM and CDR2 ANQGSEA. Unmatched junction bases numbered 13, after V lost 6 bases and J lost 6 bases. Overall study findings and caveats: The ex vivo response was dominated by HLA-C-restricted CMV-specific TCR beta clonotypes. Cumulative public TCR beta family frequency identified CMV carriers with the relevant HLA.

Input material: CD8+ T cells from PBMCs. The clonotype originates from a human donor in good health (CMV status not recorded). Some clones in this sample may be carry-over from other donors' samples. This chain uses TRBV29-1 with TRBJ1-2, with 7 bases fitting TRBD1. CDR3 amino acids: CSVERQGWDHGYTF. In DNA, the CDR3 is TGCAGCGTAGAGAGACAGGGATGGGATCATGGCTACACCTTC.